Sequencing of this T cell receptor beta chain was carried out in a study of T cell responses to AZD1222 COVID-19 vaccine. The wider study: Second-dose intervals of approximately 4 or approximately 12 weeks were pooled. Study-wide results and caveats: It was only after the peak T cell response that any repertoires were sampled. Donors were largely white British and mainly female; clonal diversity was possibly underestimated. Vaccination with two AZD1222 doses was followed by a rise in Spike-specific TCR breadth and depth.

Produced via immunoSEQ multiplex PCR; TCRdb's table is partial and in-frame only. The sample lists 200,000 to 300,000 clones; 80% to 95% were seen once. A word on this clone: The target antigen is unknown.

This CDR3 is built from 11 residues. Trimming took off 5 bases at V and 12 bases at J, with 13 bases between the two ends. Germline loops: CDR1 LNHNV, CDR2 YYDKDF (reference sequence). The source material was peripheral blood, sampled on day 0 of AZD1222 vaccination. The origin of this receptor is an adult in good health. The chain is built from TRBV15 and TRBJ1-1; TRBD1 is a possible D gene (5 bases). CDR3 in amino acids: CATSVGTLSFF. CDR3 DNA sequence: TGTGCCACCAGCGTAGGGACCCTATCTTTCTTT.